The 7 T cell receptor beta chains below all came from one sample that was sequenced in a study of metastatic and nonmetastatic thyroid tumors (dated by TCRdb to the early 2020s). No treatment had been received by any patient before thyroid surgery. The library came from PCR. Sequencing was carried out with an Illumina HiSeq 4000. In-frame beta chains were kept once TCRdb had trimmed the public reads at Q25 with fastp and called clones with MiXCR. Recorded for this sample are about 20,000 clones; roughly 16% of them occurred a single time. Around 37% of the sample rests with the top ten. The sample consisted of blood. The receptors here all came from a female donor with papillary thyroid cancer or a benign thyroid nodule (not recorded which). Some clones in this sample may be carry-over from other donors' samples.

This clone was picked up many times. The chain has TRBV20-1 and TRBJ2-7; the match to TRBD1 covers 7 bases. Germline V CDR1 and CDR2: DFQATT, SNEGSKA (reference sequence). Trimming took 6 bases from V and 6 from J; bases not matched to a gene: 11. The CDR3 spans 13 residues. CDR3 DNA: TGCAGTGCCCCCAGACAGGGTATGGTCGAGCAGTACTTC. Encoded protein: CSAPRQGMVEQYF.

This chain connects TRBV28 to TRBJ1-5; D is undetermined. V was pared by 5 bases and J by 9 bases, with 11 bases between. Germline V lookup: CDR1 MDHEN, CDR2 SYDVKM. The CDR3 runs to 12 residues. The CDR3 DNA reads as TGTGCCAGCAGTCCCCCTCGAGGGCCCCAGCATTTT. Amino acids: CASSPPRGPQHF.

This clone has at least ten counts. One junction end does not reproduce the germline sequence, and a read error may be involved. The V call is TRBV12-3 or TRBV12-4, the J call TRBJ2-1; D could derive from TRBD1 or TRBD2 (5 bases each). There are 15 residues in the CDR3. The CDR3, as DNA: TGTGCCAGCAGCCCGGGACGGGGCTCCTACAATGAGCAGCTCTTC. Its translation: CASSPGRGSYNEQLF.

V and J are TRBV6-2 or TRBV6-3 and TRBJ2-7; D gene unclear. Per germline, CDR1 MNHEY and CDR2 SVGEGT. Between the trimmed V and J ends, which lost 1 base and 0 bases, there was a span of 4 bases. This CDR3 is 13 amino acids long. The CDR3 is CASSYYGSYEQYF. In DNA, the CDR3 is TGTGCCAGCAGTTACTACGGCTCCTACGAGCAGTACTTC.

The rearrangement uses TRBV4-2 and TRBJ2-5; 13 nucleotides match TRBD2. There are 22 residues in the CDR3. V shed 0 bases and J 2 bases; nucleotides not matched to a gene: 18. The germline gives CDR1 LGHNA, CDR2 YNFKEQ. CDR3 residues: CASSQDWTSGRGIPGGQETQYF. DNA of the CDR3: TGTGCCAGCAGCCAAGATTGGACTAGCGGGAGAGGGATCCCGGGAGGACAAGAGACCCAGTACTTC.

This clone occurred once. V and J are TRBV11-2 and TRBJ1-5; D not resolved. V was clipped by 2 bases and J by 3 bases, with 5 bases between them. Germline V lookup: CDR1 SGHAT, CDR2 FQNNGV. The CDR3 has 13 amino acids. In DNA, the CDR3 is TGTGCCAGCAGCTTAAATCCCAATCAGCCCCAGCATTTT. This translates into CASSLNPNQPQHF.

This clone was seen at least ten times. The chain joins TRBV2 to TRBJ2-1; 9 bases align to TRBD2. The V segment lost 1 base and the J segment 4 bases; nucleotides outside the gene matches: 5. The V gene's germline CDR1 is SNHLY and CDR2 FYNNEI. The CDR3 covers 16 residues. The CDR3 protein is CASSEVRLAVYNEQFF. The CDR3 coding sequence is TGTGCCAGCAGTGAAGTCAGACTAGCGGTTTACAATGAGCAGTTCTTC.